This TCR beta chain was identified in a study of Ad26.COV2.S vaccination and SARS-CoV-2 variants. Study-level points and caveats: Using TCR breadth and depth analyses may have led to underestimated total T cell responses. Recipients given vaccine exceeded placebo recipients in spike-specific TCR breadth.

Turning to this clone: Its target is unknown.

As for treatment: some 19 received Ad26.COV2.S at low or high dose, single or two shots; roughly five received placebo; per-sample allocation not given. Day 63 after the first vaccine or placebo injection was the time point for sampling. The data were produced by immunoSEQ multiplex PCR, yet TCRdb's version contains in-frame clones alone and is incomplete. The table includes roughly 400,000 clones, 70% to 90% detected once. The ends lost 2 bases at V and 4 bases at J; junction bases unmatched: 3. The CDR3 consists of 14 residues. Germline V gene sequence: CDR1 KGHSH, CDR2 LQKENI. Sample: peripheral blood, taken in a trial of Ad26.COV2.S vaccine versus placebo. This chain links TRBV18 with TRBJ2-7; 9 nucleotides line up with TRBD2. This sequence was found in a person between 18 and 65 years old who received the Ad26.COV2.S COVID-19 vaccine or a placebo. As DNA, the CDR3 is TGTGCCAGCTCACCAAGCGGGGGGCTATACGAGCAGTACTTC. Residues: CASSPSGGLYEQYF.